This TCR beta chain comes out of a study of shared clonotypes between healthy human individuals. About 30,000 T cell genomes (roughly 190 ng DNA) went into each sorted-subset replicate. The protocol was immunoSEQ multiplex PCR, while the TCRdb copy is restricted to in-frame clones and leaves out a portion. The sample has some 2.3 million clones, 93% seen once. The CDR3 totals 16 residues. Germline CDR1 reads SGHNT; CDR2 reads YYREEE (reference sequence). The junction had 5 bases not matched to a gene; V was cut back by 4 bases and J by 3 bases. Donors comprised healthy HIV-negative adults lacking recent acute infections or vaccinations. Study outcomes and limitations: Naive CD4 clonotypes were shared across a handful of donors at approximately 5.3%.

As regards this clone: Its antigen is as yet unknown.

The origin of this receptor is a young man in good health. Some clones in this sample may be carry-over from other donors' samples. Sequencing used naive CD4+ T cells from PBMCs. Sample subset: CD45RA+ positively selected. J is TRBJ2-7 and V is TRBV5-4; the match to TRBD2 covers 15 bases. CDR3 nucleotide sequence: TGTGCCAGCAGCCCGGGACTAGCGGGAGGACGCTACGAGCAGTACTTC. It encodes CASSPGLAGGRYEQYF.